This T cell receptor (beta chain) was recovered during a study of blood T cell repertoires in COVID-19. Study-wide context: The cDNA or gDNA used as material had been derived from T cells, B-cell-depleted T cells, or PBMCs.

CDR3 length equals 14 residues. V was trimmed by 3 bases and J by 0 bases, leaving 9 bases between them. Germline loops: CDR1 PRHDT, CDR2 FYEKMQ (reference sequence). Generated by immunoSEQ multiplex PCR, the TCRdb table keeps only in-frame clones and is missing some. The data contain roughly 250,000 clones, 86% of them singletons. Enrollees, about 18 to 89 years old, lived in about two dozen US areas. Participants' reported clinical history set cohort assignment. The specimen sequenced was PBMCs or T cells enriched from blood (not recorded which). This TCR came from a woman in her thirties or forties with acute COVID-19. The rearrangement uses TRBV13 and TRBJ2-7; D is undetermined. The CDR3 DNA follows: TGTGCCAGCAGCTTTCCCGCGAACTCCTACGAGCAGTACTTC. This encodes CASSFPANSYEQYF.